The 4 T cell receptor beta chains below were found in one sample sequenced in a study of T-cell memory formation after mild COVID-19. TCRdb re-derived calls from the 5' RACE reads in MiXCR, one entry per CDR3 protein. The table has 300,000 to 350,000 distinct CDR3 sequences, 13% seen once. What was sequenced was PBMCs or a T cell subset sorted from them (not recorded which). The receptors here all came from a man aged 18 to 30 who had mild COVID-19 (a few samples of this study predate the infection). Cell type and time point are not known.

This clonotype has a handful of counts. V gene TRBV6-5 combines with J gene TRBJ2-4, with D uncertain. The germline V gene encodes CDR1 MNHEY and CDR2 SVGAGI. V was trimmed by 3 bases and J by 5 bases, leaving 14 bases between them. This CDR3 has 15 residues. In DNA form, the CDR3 reads TGTGCCAGCAGTTATGCCCCAGGCCCCCAAAACATTCAGTACTTC. Translation: CASSYAPGPQNIQYF.

This clonotype came up a few times. The chain couples TRBV27 to TRBJ1-6; TRBD1 matches 7 bases. CDR3 size: 15 residues. Germline V gene sequence: CDR1 MNHEY, CDR2 SMNVEV (reference sequence). J was trimmed by 6 bases and V by 5 bases; bases with no gene match: 7. The CDR3 nucleotides read TGTGCCAGCAGTCCGCAACGACAGGGTAATTCACCCCTCCACTTT. Translation: CASSPQRQGNSPLHF.

This chain connects TRBV7-2 to TRBJ2-3; 7 bases are a match to TRBD2. Germline values: CDR1 SGHTA, CDR2 FQGNSA. The J segment lost 10 bases and the V segment lost 4 bases, leaving 5 bases of the junction unmatched. The CDR3 contains 12 residues. CDR3: CASSSGGGAQYF. DNA for the CDR3: TGTGCCAGCAGCTCCGGTGGGGGGGCGCAGTATTTT.

This clonotype was counted only a few times. The gene calls are TRBV18 and TRBJ1-3; D gene unclear. V lost 2 bases and J lost 0, with 20 bases in between. Germline V gene data show CDR1 as KGHSH and CDR2 as LQKENI. This CDR3 region has 19 residues. The CDR3 sequence is CASSPSVIGSLSSGNTIYF. The CDR3 nucleotides read TGTGCCAGCTCACCATCCGTTATAGGAAGCCTGAGCTCTGGAAACACCATATATTTT.